A single count supports the clone carrying this T cell receptor beta chain. Per the study methods: Nucleated cell counts were estimated from reference gene primer amplification. Using immunoSEQ multiplex PCR, the repertoire was profiled, and TCRdb retains in-frame clones only, with some absent. The D gene and trimming were derived from the DNA, and the V and J assignments and clone size from that table. This sample has some 180,000 clones, with about three quarters found just once. The data derive from a study of blood T cell repertoires in COVID-19. Study-level background: PBMCs, B-cell-depleted T cells, or T cells were the source of the cDNA or gDNA that made up the material.

The CDR3 runs 17 residues. In germline, CDR1 is MNHEY, CDR2 SVGEGT. Trimming cost V 0 bases and J 5 bases; bases outside gene matches: 11. Source material: peripheral blood. The chain couples TRBV6-2 or TRBV6-3 to TRBJ1-2; 8 bases agree with TRBD1. The sequence came from a woman aged 50 to 60 with active or convalescent COVID-19. The CDR3 reads CASSYSWQGALEYGYTF. Here the CDR3 DNA reads TGTGCCAGCAGTTACTCCTGGCAGGGGGCGCTGGAATATGGCTACACCTTC.